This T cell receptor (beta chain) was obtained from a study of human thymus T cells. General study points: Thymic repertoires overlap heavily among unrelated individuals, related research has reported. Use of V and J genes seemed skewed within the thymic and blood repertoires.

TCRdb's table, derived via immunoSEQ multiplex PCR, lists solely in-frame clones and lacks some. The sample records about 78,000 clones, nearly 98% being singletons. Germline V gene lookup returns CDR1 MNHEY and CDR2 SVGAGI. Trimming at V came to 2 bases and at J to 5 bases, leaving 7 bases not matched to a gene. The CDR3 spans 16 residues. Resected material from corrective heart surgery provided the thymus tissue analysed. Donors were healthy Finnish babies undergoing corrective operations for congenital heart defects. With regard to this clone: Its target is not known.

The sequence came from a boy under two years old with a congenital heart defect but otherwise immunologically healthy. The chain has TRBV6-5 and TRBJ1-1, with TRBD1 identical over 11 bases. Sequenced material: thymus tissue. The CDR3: CASSYRDRGRGTEAFF. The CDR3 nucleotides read TGTGCCAGCAGTTACCGGGACAGGGGGAGAGGAACTGAAGCTTTCTTT.